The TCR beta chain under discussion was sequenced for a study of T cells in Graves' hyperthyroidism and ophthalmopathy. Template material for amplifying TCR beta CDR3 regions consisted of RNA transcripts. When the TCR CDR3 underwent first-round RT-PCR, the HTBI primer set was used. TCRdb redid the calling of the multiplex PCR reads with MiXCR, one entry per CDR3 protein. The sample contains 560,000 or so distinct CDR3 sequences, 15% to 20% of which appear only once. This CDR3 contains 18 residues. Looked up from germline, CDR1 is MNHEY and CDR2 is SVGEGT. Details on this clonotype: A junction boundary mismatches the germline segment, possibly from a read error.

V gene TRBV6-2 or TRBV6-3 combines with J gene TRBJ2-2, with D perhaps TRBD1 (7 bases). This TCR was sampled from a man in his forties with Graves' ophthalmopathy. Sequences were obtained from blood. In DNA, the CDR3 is TGTGCCAGCAGTTACAGGGACAGTGTTATCGCGAACACCGGGGGGCTGTTTTTT. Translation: CASSYRDSVIANTGGLFF.